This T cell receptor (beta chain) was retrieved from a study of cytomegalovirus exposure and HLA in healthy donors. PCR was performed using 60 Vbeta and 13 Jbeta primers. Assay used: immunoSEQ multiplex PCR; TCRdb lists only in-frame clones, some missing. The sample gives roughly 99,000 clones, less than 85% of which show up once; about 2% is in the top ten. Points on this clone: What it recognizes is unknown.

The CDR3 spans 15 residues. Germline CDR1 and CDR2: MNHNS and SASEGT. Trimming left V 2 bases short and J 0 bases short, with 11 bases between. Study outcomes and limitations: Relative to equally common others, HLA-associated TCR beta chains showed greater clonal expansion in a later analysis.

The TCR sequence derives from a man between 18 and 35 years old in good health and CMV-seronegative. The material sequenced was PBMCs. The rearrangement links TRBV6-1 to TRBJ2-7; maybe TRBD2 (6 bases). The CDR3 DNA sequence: TGTGCCAGCAGTGAACCTCCAGCGGGCTCCTACGAGCAGTACTTC. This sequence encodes CASSEPPAGSYEQYF.